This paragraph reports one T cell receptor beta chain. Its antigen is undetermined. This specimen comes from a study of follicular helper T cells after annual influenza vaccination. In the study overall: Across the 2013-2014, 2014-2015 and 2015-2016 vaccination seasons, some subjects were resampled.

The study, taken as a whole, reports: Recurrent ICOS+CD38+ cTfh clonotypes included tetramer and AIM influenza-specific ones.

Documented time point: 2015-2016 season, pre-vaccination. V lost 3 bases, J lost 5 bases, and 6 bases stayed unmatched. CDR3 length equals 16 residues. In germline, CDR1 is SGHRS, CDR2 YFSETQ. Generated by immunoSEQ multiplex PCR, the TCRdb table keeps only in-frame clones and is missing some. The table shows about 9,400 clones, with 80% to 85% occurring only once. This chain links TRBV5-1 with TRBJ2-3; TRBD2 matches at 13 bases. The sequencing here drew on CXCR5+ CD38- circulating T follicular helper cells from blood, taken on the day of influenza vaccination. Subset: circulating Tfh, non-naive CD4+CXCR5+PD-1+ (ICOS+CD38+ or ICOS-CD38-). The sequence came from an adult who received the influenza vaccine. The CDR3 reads CASSWTSGSNLDTQYF. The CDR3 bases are TGCGCCAGCAGCTGGACTAGCGGGAGTAATTTAGATACGCAGTATTTT.